The 23 T cell receptor beta chains given below trace back to one sample, sequenced in a study of shared clonotypes between healthy human individuals. The table came from immunoSEQ multiplex PCR; TCRdb's copy has only in-frame clones and leaves some out. The repertoire holds about 960,000 clones, with 76% as singletons. The sequencing sample was made of memory CD4+ T cells sorted from blood. Subset reported: CD45RA-negative fraction. The source of these receptors is a young man in good health.

Details on this clone: The identical CDR3 is also encoded by other nucleotide sequences in the sample. The rearrangement uses TRBV7-9 and TRBJ1-6; D ambiguous. Germline CDR1 is SEHNR and CDR2 is FQNEAQ (reference sequence). The CDR3 extends over 14 amino acids. Deletions cut 3 bases from V and 5 bases from J, with 8 bases between. CDR3 loop: CASSFGQNNSPLHF. CDR3 nucleotide sequence: TGTGCCAGCAGCTTCGGGCAAAATAATTCACCCCTCCACTTT.

This chain joins TRBV5-6 and TRBJ2-4; weak D call: TRBD2 (5 bases). Trimming stripped 3 bases from V and 1 base from J, with 11 bases between. The length of the CDR3 is 15 residues. Germline V gene lookup returns CDR1 SGHDT and CDR2 YYEEEE. The DNA for the CDR3 is TGTGCCAGCAGCTCTTCGGACTGGGCCAAAAACATTCAGTACTTC. It translates to CASSSSDWAKNIQYF.

The J gene is TRBJ2-2, the V gene TRBV10-3, with D possibly TRBD1 on 6 matching bases. Germline lookup yields CDR1 ENHRY and CDR2 SYGVKD. The CDR3 runs 13 residues. V lost 9 bases and J lost 0, with 8 bases in between. Written as DNA, the CDR3 is TGTGCCATTGGGACAACGAACACCGGGGAGCTGTTTTTT. Its protein is CAIGTTNTGELFF.

This clone appeared a few times. The V gene is TRBV5-1, the J gene TRBJ2-3; D ambiguous. The CDR3 runs to 15 residues. Germline CDR1 and CDR2: SGHRS and YFSETQ. The V and J ends lost 1 base and 0 bases respectively, with 9 bases between them. CDR3: CASSLRTDSTDTQYF. The DNA for the CDR3 is TGCGCCAGCAGCTTGCGTACGGATAGCACAGATACGCAGTATTTT. The full variable domain, completed using reference TRBV5-1 and TRBJ2-3, is KAGVTQTPRYLIKTRGQQVTLSCSPISGHRSVSWYQQTPGQGLQFLFEYFSETQRNKGNFPGRFSGRQFSNSRSEMNVSTLELGDSALYLCASSLRTDSTDTQYFGPGTRLTVL.

Turning to this clone: A much more abundant neighbour one base away suggests this may be a read error. Other DNA sequences within the sample encode an identical CDR3. The rearrangement joins TRBV5-4 to TRBJ1-2; 8 bases match TRBD1. Germline CDR1 and CDR2: SGHNT and YYREEE (reference sequence). Trimming cost V 4 bases and J 4 bases; bases outside gene matches: 3. The CDR3 loop spans 13 amino acids. The CDR3, as DNA: TGTGCCAGCAGCCCAGACAGGGGCTATGGCTACACCTTC. It codes for CASSPDRGYGYTF.

This chain joins TRBV27 and TRBJ2-5; the D is unclear. Germline V gene lookup returns CDR1 MNHEY and CDR2 SMNVEV (reference sequence). CDR3 length: 12 residues. V was cut by 6 bases and J by 2 bases, with 7 bases left in between. Written as DNA, the CDR3 is TGTGCCAGCAGAGGTCTACAAGAGACCCAGTACTTC. Translation gives CASRGLQETQYF.

V usage is TRBV11-2 and J usage is TRBJ1-1; 7 bases line up with TRBD1. The germline V gene encodes CDR1 SGHAT and CDR2 FQNNGV. The CDR3 has 14 amino acids. The junction had 10 bases not matched to a gene; V was cut back by 3 bases and J by 9 bases. The CDR3 sequence is CASSFQTGKDQAFF. Written as DNA, the CDR3 is TGTGCCAGCAGCTTCCAGACAGGGAAGGATCAAGCTTTCTTT.

J is TRBJ2-1 and V is TRBV2, with unresolved D. The CDR3 sequence is 13 residues long. CDR1 and CDR2 from the germline V gene are SNHLY and FYNNEI. V was clipped by 5 bases and J by 2 bases, with 7 bases between them. CDR3 protein: CASSTAPYNEQFF. The CDR3 DNA reads TGTGCCAGCAGTACTGCCCCCTACAATGAGCAGTTCTTC.

Of note for this clone: Different DNA sequences within this sample yield the same CDR3. This chain links TRBV18 with TRBJ2-3; D is unresolved. Germline CDR1 and CDR2: KGHSH and LQKENI. The CDR3 totals 14 residues. The V and J ends lost 2 bases and 2 bases respectively, with 8 bases between them. For the CDR3, the DNA is TGTGCCAGCTCACCAGAGAGCCACACAGATACGCAGTATTTT. Amino acids: CASSPESHTDTQYF.

This chain joins TRBV5-1 and TRBJ2-3, with 8 nucleotides matching TRBD2. Germline CDR1 reads SGHRS; CDR2 reads YFSETQ. This CDR3 has 13 amino acids. Trimming cost V 8 bases and J 2 bases; bases outside gene matches: 4. In DNA form, the CDR3 reads TGCGCCAGTGGACTAGCCTTCACAGATACGCAGTATTTT. It specifies CASGLAFTDTQYF.

This clone occurred a few times. The same CDR3 can be traced to other DNA sequences in this sample. The chain couples TRBV11-3 to TRBJ2-1; 9 nucleotides match TRBD1. Trimming cost V 5 bases and J 5 bases; bases outside gene matches: 7. The CDR3 extends over 15 amino acids. Germline V gene data show CDR1 as SGHNT and CDR2 as YENEEA. The chain's CDR3 is CASSPGTGLNNEQFF. DNA of the CDR3: TGTGCCAGCAGCCCCGGGACAGGGCTCAACAATGAGCAGTTCTTC. Drawing the rest from reference TRBV11-3 and TRBJ2-1, the complete variable domain is EAGVVQSPRYKIIEKKQPVAFWCNPISGHNTLYWYLQNLGQGPELLIRYENEEAVDDSQLPKDRFSAERLKGVDSTLKIQPAELGDSAVYLCASSPGTGLNNEQFFGPGTRLTVL.

The rearrangement joins TRBV2 to TRBJ2-3; D remains ambiguous. V was cut by 2 bases and J by 5 bases, with 20 bases left in between. CDR3 length equals 17 residues. From germline, CDR1 is SNHLY and CDR2 FYNNEI. The CDR3, as DNA: TGTGCCAGCAGTGAAAACCAGGCACCGACTGGTGGAGATACGCAGTATTTT. Translation gives CASSENQAPTGGDTQYF.

The V and J genes are TRBV30 and TRBJ2-1; perhaps TRBD1 as D (6 bases). The CDR3 runs to 15 residues. Per the germline V gene, CDR1 is GTSNPN and CDR2 is SVGIG (reference sequence). Trimming cost V 2 bases and J 0 bases, with 11 bases left between them. The CDR3: CAWSHGTNSYNEQFF. The CDR3 DNA sequence: TGTGCCTGGAGTCACGGGACAAACTCCTACAATGAGCAGTTCTTC.

The gene calls are TRBV2 and TRBJ2-1; 15 bases fit TRBD2. CDR3 length equals 17 residues. The V gene's germline CDR1 is SNHLY and CDR2 FYNNEI. Unmatched junction bases numbered 10, after V lost 10 bases and J lost 3 bases. The CDR3 protein is CAIIWTSGGEIYNEQFF. The CDR3 DNA follows: TGTGCCATCATCTGGACTAGCGGGGGGGAGATCTACAATGAGCAGTTCTTC.

The V gene is TRBV5-6, the J gene TRBJ1-2, with no clear D. The ends were cut back, 4 bases at V and 4 bases at J, with 11 bases in the middle. In germline, CDR1 is SGHDT, CDR2 YYEEEE. There are 13 residues in the CDR3. The CDR3 nucleotides are TGTGCCAGCAGCCTAGACCGATTCTATGGCTACACCTTC. Protein sequence: CASSLDRFYGYTF.

V and J are TRBV6-5 and TRBJ2-2, with D tentatively TRBD2 (5 bases). The V end lost 0 bases, the J end lost 7 bases, and 9 bases lay between the germline ends. Germline CDR1 and CDR2: MNHEY and SVGAGI. This CDR3 is built from 14 residues. The CDR3 region has the DNA TGTGCCAGCAGTTACTCCGGGGTGAGCGGGGAGCTGTTTTTT. Its translation is CASSYSGVSGELFF.

Comment on this clone: A much larger clone sits a single nucleotide away, making a read error possible. Other DNA sequences from this sample encode an identical CDR3 as well. The V call is TRBV29-1, the J call TRBJ1-4; TRBD1 is a possible D gene (6 bases). In germline, CDR1 is SQVTM, CDR2 ANQGSEA. This CDR3 has 13 amino acids. The CDR3 coding sequence is TGCAGCGTTCACTTTCAGGGGAGCGAAAAGCTGTTTTTT. It encodes CSVHFQGSEKLFF.

This clone was detected ten times or more. The V gene is TRBV6-5, the J gene TRBJ1-2, with D hard to call. Germline lookup yields CDR1 MNHEY and CDR2 SVGAGI. This CDR3 region has 14 residues. The ends were cut back, 2 bases at V and 5 bases at J, with 12 bases in the middle. The CDR3 is CASSYDGVNYGYTF. DNA of the CDR3: TGTGCCAGCAGTTACGACGGGGTGAATTATGGCTACACCTTC.

This clone was seen once. The chain uses TRBV9 and TRBJ2-3, with TRBD2 matching 7 bases. The V gene end was trimmed by 3 bases and the J gene end by 6 bases; junction bases not matched to a gene: 10. Germline CDR1 SGDLS, CDR2 YYNGEE. There are 15 residues in the CDR3. CDR3 sequence reads: CASSGDGTIGDTQYF. Here the CDR3 DNA reads TGTGCCAGCAGCGGAGATGGGACTATCGGGGATACGCAGTATTTT.

The chain joins TRBV6-5 to TRBJ1-5, with a tentative D call TRBD1 (5 bases). The length of the CDR3 is 14 residues. V gave up 6 bases and J gave up 8 bases, with 17 bases separating them. CDR1 and CDR2 (germline): MNHEY, SVGAGI. The DNA of the CDR3 is TGTGCCAGCAGCCCGTATAAGGACAACGAGCCCCAGCATTTT. This gives the protein CASSPYKDNEPQHF.

The rearrangement uses TRBV2 and TRBJ2-2; D possibly matches TRBD1 or TRBD2 (5 bases each). The CDR3 runs 15 residues. The germline V and J ends were trimmed by 5 bases and 1 base, with 11 bases remaining between them. CDR1 SNHLY and CDR2 FYNNEI come from the germline V gene. Written as DNA, the CDR3 is TGTGCCAGCAGTTCCCGGGGCTGGAACACCGGGGAGCTGTTTTTT. It codes for CASSSRGWNTGELFF.

This chain uses TRBV18 with TRBJ2-7; no reliable D call. The CDR3 length is 14 residues. The V gene's germline CDR1 is KGHSH and CDR2 LQKENI. V lost 0 bases and J lost 0, with 6 bases in between. This CDR3 reads CASSPPSNSYEQYF. The CDR3 region has the DNA TGTGCCAGCTCACCACCCAGTAACTCCTACGAGCAGTACTTC. Looking up the rest from reference TRBV18 and TRBJ2-7 gives the full variable domain: NAGVMQNPRHLVRRRGQEARLRCSPMKGHSHVYWYRQLPEEGLKFMVYLQKENIIDESGMPKERFSAEFPKEGPSILRIQQVVRGDSAAYFCASSPPSNSYEQYFGPGTRLTVT.

This clone was detected a few times. V usage is TRBV25-1 and J usage is TRBJ2-7; 10 nucleotides match TRBD2. CDR1 and CDR2 (germline): MGHDK, SYGVNS. V was clipped by 2 bases and J by 4 bases; unmatched bases: 2. The CDR3 consists of 14 residues. The CDR3 is CASSEPSGRYEQYF. In nucleotides, the CDR3 is TGTGCCAGCAGTGAACCTAGCGGGAGATACGAGCAGTACTTC.